This T cell receptor (beta chain) is from a study of T-cell memory formation after mild COVID-19. Overall study context: Most TCR clusters belonged to a single donor.

This clonotype turned up a few times. Each CDR3 protein is one row after TCRdb ran MiXCR on the 5' RACE reads. The sample contains just under 550,000 distinct CDR3 sequences, around 20% of which appear only once. CDR1 and CDR2 (germline): SGHTA, FQGTGA. J gave up 5 bases and V 2 bases, and 2 bases lay outside the gene matches. The length of the CDR3 is 15 residues. This sequence was found in an adult woman who had mild COVID-19 (a few samples of this study predate the infection). Cell type and time point are not known. The rearrangement links TRBV7-3 to TRBJ2-2; 10 nucleotides line up with TRBD2. The sequenced sample was PBMCs or a T cell subset sorted from them (not recorded which). Here the CDR3 DNA reads TGTGCCAGCAGCTTATCTAGCGGGAGAACCGGGGAGCTGTTTTTT. This codes for CASSLSSGRTGELFF.